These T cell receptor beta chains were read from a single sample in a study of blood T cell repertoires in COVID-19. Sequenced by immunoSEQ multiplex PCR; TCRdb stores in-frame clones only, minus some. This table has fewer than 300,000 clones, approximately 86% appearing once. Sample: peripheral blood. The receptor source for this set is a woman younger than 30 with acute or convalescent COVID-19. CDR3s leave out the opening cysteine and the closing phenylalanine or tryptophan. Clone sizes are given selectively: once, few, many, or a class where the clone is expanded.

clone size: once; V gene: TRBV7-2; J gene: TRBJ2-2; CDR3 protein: ASSQHTLSTGELF
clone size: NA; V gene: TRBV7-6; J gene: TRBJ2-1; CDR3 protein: ASSSHHRVNEQF
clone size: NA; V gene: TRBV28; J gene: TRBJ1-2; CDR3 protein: ANSQGSNYGYT
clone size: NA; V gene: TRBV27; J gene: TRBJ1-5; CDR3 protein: ASSPQGSNQPQH
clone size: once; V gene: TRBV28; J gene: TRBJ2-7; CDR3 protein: ASSRGLSAYEQY
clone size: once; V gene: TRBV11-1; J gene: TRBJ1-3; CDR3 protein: ASSFGQEHAGNTIY
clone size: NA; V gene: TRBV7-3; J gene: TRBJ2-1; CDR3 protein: ASSLGTSGSDEQF
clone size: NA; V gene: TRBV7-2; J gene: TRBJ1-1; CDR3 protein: ASSLAAGLNTEAF
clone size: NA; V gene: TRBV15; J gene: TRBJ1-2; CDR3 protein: ATSKYDGGTSGYT
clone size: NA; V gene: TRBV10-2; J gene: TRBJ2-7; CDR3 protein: ASSEGSGSSYEQY
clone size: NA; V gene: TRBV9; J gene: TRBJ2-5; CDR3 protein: ASSGDTTRAETQY
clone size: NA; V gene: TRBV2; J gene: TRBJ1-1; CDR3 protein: ASSEGRWGDLKGNTEAF
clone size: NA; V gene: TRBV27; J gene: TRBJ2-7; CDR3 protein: ASSLSGRAPYEQY
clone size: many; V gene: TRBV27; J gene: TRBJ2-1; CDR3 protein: ASSLSFRNEQF
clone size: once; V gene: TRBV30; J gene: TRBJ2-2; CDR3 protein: AWSDSGWELF
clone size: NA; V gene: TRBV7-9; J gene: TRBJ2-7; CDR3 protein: ASSSLAASYEQY
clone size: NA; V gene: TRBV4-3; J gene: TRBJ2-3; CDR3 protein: ASSHTQGNAAADTQY
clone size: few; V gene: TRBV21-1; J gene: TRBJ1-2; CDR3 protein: ASNRTKANYGYT
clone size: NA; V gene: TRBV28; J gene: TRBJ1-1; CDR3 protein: ASSTTGNTEAF
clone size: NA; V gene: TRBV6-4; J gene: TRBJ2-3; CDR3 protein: ASSRGAGSTDTQY
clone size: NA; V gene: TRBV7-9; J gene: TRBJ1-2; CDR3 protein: ASSSSGQGNYGYT
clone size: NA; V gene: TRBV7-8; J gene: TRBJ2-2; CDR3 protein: ASSLSGTPNTGELF
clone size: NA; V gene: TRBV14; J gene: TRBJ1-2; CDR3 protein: ASSPSPAYGYT
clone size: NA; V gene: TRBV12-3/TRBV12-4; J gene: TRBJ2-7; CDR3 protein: ASSRDMTYEQY
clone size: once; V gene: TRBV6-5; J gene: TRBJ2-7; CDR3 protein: ASSYRSGVSYEQY
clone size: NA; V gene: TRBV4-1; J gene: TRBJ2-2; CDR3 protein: ASSQETSLTGELF
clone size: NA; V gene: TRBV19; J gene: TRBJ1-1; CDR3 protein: ASSMDIVARAEAF
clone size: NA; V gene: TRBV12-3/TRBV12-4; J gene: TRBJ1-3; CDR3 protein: ASRLSGNTIY
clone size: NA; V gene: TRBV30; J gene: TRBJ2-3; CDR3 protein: AWSLAGWTDTQY
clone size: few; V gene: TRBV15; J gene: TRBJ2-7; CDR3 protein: ATSREGTGFEQY
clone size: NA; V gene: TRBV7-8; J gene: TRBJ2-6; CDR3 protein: ASSPRLALKPGANVLT
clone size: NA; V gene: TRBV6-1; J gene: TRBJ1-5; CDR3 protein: ASSEKVGRGANSNQPQH
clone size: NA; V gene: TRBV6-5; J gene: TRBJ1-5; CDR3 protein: ASQGAGGNQPQH
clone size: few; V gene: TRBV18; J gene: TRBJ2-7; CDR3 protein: ASSPTSGSSYEQY
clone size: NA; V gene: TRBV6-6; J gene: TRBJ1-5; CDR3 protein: ASSYAGESNQPQH
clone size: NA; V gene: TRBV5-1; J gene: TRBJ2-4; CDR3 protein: ASSLVVGGNRIQY
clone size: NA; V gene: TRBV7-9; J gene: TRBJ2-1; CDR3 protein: ASSLEGTSGTFEQF
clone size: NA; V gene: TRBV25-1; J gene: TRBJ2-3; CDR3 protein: ASSETGGRSSTDTQY
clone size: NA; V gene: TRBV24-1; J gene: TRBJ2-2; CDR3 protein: ATGDRNTGELF
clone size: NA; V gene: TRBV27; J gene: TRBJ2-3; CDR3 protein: ASSLVPGQGITGY
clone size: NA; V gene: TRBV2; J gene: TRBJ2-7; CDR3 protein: ASGGLPALGEQY
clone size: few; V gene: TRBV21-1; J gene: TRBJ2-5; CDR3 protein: ASSKDPSGRAGIETQY
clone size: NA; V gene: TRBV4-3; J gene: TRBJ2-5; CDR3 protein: ASSQVPRRLAPIETQY
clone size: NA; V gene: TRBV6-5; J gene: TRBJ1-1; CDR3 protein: ASSYLAPLTGVAF
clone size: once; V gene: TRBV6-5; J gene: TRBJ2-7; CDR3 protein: ASRSGLRYEQY
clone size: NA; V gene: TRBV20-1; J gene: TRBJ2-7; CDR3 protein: SASSSGRAYEQY
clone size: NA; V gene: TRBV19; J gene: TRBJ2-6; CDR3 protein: ASNRDKSSGANVLT
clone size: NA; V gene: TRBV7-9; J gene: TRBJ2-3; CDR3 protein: ASRTTTAKSRDTQY
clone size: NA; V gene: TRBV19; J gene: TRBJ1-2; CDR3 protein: ATTLMGAHRDYGYT
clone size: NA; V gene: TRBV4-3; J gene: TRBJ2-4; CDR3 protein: ASSQEFRDRVQY
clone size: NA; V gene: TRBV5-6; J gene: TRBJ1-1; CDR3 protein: ASSAIFMNTEAF
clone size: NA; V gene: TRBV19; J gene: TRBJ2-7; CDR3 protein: ASTRTGGLTSYEQY
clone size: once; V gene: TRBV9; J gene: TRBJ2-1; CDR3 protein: ASSGGSEGYGYNEQF
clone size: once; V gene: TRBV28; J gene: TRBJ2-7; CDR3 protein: ASSLIYESYEQY
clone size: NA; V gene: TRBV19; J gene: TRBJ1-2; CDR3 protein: ASSIPGTGNYGYT
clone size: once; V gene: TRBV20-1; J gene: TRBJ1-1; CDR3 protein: SVAGVTEAF
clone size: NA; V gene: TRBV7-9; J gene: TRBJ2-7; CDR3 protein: ASSLPQGTSGKYEQY
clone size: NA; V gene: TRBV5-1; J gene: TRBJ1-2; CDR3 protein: ASSLDSSNVGANYGYT
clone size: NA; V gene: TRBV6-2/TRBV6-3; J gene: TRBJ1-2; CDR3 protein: ASSGQVYGYT